The next 25 T cell receptor beta chains were all read from a single sample in a study of CD8+CD57+ T cells in acquired aplastic anemia. TCR beta VDJ combinations and CDR3 sequences were profiled from genomic DNA. TCRdb used MiXCR to reprocess the reads, holding one entry per CDR3 protein. In the table there are around 400,000 distinct CDR3 sequences, about two thirds of which are singletons. The sequencing sample was made of sorted CD4+, CD8+, or CD8+CD57+ T cells (not recorded which) from PBMCs. Every receptor here comes from a human donor in good health, serving as a control.

The rearrangement links TRBV2 to TRBJ2-7, with 9 bases aligning to TRBD1. The CDR3 runs 14 residues. With 5 bases clipped from V and 12 bases from J, the junction kept 14 bases outside the gene matches. In germline, CDR1 is SNHLY, CDR2 FYNNEI. The DNA for the CDR3 is TGTGCCAGCAGTCTGACAGGGGGGAATGAAAAACTGTACTTC. It yields the protein CASSLTGGNEKLYF.

The chain links TRBV9 to TRBJ2-7, with unresolved D. The CDR3 is 12 residues long. Germline V gene lookup returns CDR1 SGDLS and CDR2 YYNGEE. Trimming took off 4 bases at V and 5 bases at J, with 10 bases between the two ends. The DNA of the CDR3 is TGTGCCAGCAGCAAAGGACCCGACGAGCAGTACTTC. Translated: CASSKGPDEQYF.

The V and J genes are TRBV24-1 and TRBJ2-7; D might be TRBD2 (6 bases). CDR1 and CDR2 from the germline V gene are KGHDR and SFDVKD. This CDR3 spans 12 amino acids. Trimming took off 9 bases at V and 4 bases at J, with 12 bases between the two ends. CDR3: CATGLRTYEQYF. For the CDR3, the DNA is TGTGCCACCGGACTAAGGACATACGAGCAGTACTTC.

The rearrangement links TRBV11-3 to TRBJ2-2; the D gene is possibly TRBD1 (6 bases). Germline CDR1 is SGHNT and CDR2 is YENEEA. CDR3 length equals 15 residues. V was clipped by 2 bases and J by 5 bases, with 12 bases between them. The chain's CDR3 is CASSLTGQRTGELFF. CDR3 coding DNA: TGTGCCAGCAGCTTAACAGGGCAAAGGACCGGGGAGCTGTTTTTT.

J is TRBJ1-5 and V is TRBV9; 8 bases line up with TRBD1. The CDR3 is made up of 14 amino acids. Germline values: CDR1 SGDLS, CDR2 YYNGEE. After removal of 4 bases from V and 14 bases from J, the junction contained 14 bases not matched to a gene. As DNA, the CDR3 is TGTGCCAGCAGCTCACAGGGGGGGGATCGCTACAAGCATTTT. Protein product: CASSSQGGDRYKHF.

This rearrangement joins TRBV24-1 to TRBJ2-5; D may be TRBD1 (6 bases). Trimming removed 4 bases at V and 2 bases at J, with 13 bases between. The CDR3 length is 15 residues. Per germline, CDR1 KGHDR and CDR2 SFDVKD. The CDR3 nucleotides are TGTGCCACCAGTGACGCTCGACAGGATCAAGAGACCCAGTACTTC. It translates to CATSDARQDQETQYF.

The chain employs TRBV9 and TRBJ1-1; D perhaps matches TRBD1 (5 bases). This CDR3 is built from 15 residues. Germline V lookup: CDR1 SGDLS, CDR2 YYNGEE. Trimming pared 3 bases from V and 13 bases from J, leaving 25 bases between. The CDR3 loop is CASSARLGGADTHFF. CDR3 nucleotides: TGTGCCAGCAGCGCGCGACTGGGTGGGGCAGATACGCATTTCTTT. Full variable domain (missing parts from reference TRBV9 and TRBJ1-1): DSGVTQTPKHLITATGQRVTLRCSPRSGDLSVYWYQQSLDQGLQFLIQYYNGEERAKGNILERFSAQQFPDLHSELNLSSLELGDSALYFCASSARLGGADTHFFGQGTRLTVV.

The V call is TRBV9, the J call TRBJ1-2; D unresolved. The germline V gene encodes CDR1 SGDLS and CDR2 YYNGEE. Between the trimmed V and J ends, which lost 0 bases and 0 bases, there was a span of 15 bases. This CDR3 is 17 amino acids long. The CDR3 region is CASSVELQRKTNYGYTF. The CDR3 region has the DNA TGTGCCAGCAGCGTAGAACTCCAGCGAAAAACTAACTATGGCTACACCTTC. Using reference TRBV9 and TRBJ1-2 for the parts outside the CDR3, the full variable domain is DSGVTQTPKHLITATGQRVTLRCSPRSGDLSVYWYQQSLDQGLQFLIQYYNGEERAKGNILERFSAQQFPDLHSELNLSSLELGDSALYFCASSVELQRKTNYGYTFGSGTRLTVV.

V usage is TRBV20-1 and J usage is TRBJ2-7, with 14 bases matching TRBD2. Germline trimming cut 4 bases from V and 3 bases from J; bases unmatched to any gene: 8. Germline CDR1 is DFQATT and CDR2 is SNEGSKA (reference sequence). The CDR3 runs 16 residues. The DNA for the CDR3 is TGCAGTGCTACCCCTGGACTAGCGGGGGGTCTCTACGAGCAGTACTTC. This sequence encodes CSATPGLAGGLYEQYF.

This CDR3 is CASSARGGPSGELFF. DNA of the CDR3: TGTGCCAGCAGCGCGCGGGGGGGGCCCTCCGGGGAGCTGTTTTTT. The V and J genes are TRBV7-8 and TRBJ2-2; 9 nucleotides align to TRBD2. This CDR3 contains 15 residues. The germline V gene encodes CDR1 SGHVS and CDR2 FQNEAQ. Trimming at V came to 5 bases and at J to 6 bases, leaving 7 bases not matched to a gene.

The genes are TRBV7-8 and TRBJ1-5; no firm D call. CDR3 size: 15 residues. From germline, CDR1 is SGHVS and CDR2 FQNEAQ. V lost 5 bases and J 14 bases, leaving 25 bases between the germline ends. The CDR3 region has the DNA TGTGCCAGCAGCCGGAGGCGGACTAGCGGAACAAATGAGCATTTT. This codes for CASSRRRTSGTNEHF.

This clonotype was counted at least ten times. The CDR3 nucleotides read TGCAGTGCTATCGACAGGGTAGGTCAGCCCCAGCATTTT. Translating it yields CSAIDRVGQPQHF. The chain recombines TRBV20-1 with TRBJ1-5; 7 nucleotides agree with TRBD1. CDR1 is DFQATT, CDR2 SNEGSKA, per germline (reference sequence). The CDR3 is 13 residues long. V lost 4 bases, J lost 6 bases, and 6 bases stayed unmatched.

At least ten counts were recorded for this clonotype. The chain employs TRBV7-3 and TRBJ2-3, with D perhaps matching TRBD1 (6 bases). Per germline, CDR1 SGHTA and CDR2 FQGTGA. Trimming shortened V by 1 base and J by 3 bases, and 8 bases separated the two germline ends. The CDR3 totals 14 residues. The CDR3 spells CASSLNRATDTQYF. The CDR3 coding sequence is TGTGCCAGCAGCTTAAACAGGGCAACAGATACGCAGTATTTT.

For this clonotype: This could be a read error, since a much larger clone is one nucleotide away. The chain recombines TRBV10-1 with TRBJ2-2; TRBD1 aligns across 9 bases. Germline V lookup: CDR1 WNHNN, CDR2 SYGVQD (reference sequence). This CDR3 contains 15 residues. The CDR3 coding sequence is TGTGCCAGCAGCCGGACAGGGGCGGGCACCGGGGAGCTGTTTTTT. Its translation is CASSRTGAGTGELFF.

The rearrangement joins TRBV12-3 or TRBV12-4 to TRBJ2-5, with 11 nucleotides matching TRBD1. The CDR3 runs to 14 residues. The ends lost 7 bases at V and 4 bases at J; junction bases unmatched: 5. DNA of the CDR3: TGTGCCAGCAAGGAGGACAGGGGGCGAGAGACCCAGTACTTC. This translates into CASKEDRGRETQYF.

Of note for this clonotype: Germline and junction disagree at one end, which may indicate a read error. The chain uses TRBV9 and TRBJ2-7; D possibly corresponds to TRBD2 (5 bases). The CDR3 sequence is 13 residues long. Germline values: CDR1 SGDLS, CDR2 YYNGEE. CDR3 protein: CATSRTSDCNQYF. CDR3 in DNA: TGTGCCACCAGCAGAACATCGGACTGCAACCAGTACTTC.

Remarks on this clonotype: A read error is likely, as this CDR3 ends without the conserved phenylalanine or tryptophan. The chain carries TRBV19 and TRBJ1-5; either TRBD1 or TRBD2 may fit D (5 bases each). The J call may not be correct, given that the DNA end is closer to TRBJ2-2. This CDR3 has 16 residues. Germline values: CDR1 LNHDA, CDR2 SQIVND (reference sequence). CDR3 nucleotides: TGTGCCAGTAGCAGCCAAGGGACGGCGTACACTCAAGCTCTGTTTGTT. Protein: CASSSQGTAYTQALFV.

This clonotype appeared a single time. The rearrangement links TRBV5-5 to TRBJ1-2, with D perhaps matching TRBD1 (5 bases). Germline V gives CDR1 SGHKS, CDR2 YYEKEE (reference sequence). This CDR3 has 17 residues. The V end was cut by 5 bases, the J end by 8 bases, with 28 bases between. The CDR3 protein is CASSLRRGTTLVEGYTF. The CDR3 DNA reads as TGTGCCAGCAGTCTGAGGAGGGGTACGACTTTGGTCGAGGGCTACACCTTC.

This chain uses TRBV11-1 with TRBJ2-6; 7 bases align to TRBD2. The V gene's germline CDR1 is SGHAT and CDR2 FQDESV (reference sequence). The junction had 6 bases not matched to a gene; V was cut back by 1 base and J by 0 bases. This CDR3 spans 18 amino acids. The DNA for the CDR3 is TGTGCCAGCAGCTTAGGGGCTAGCGGCTCCTCTGGGGCCAACGTCCTGACTTTC. As protein: CASSLGASGSSGANVLTF.

This clonotype was seen ten or more times. V and J are TRBV15 and TRBJ1-5; 7 bases are a match to TRBD1. The trim removed 5 bases at V and 4 bases at J, leaving 2 bases unmatched. CDR1 and CDR2 from the germline V gene are LNHNV and YYDKDF (reference sequence). The CDR3 loop spans 13 amino acids. CDR3 in DNA: TGTGCCACCAGCCAGGGGGTTAATCAGCCCCAGCATTTT. Amino acids: CATSQGVNQPQHF. Drawing the rest from reference TRBV15 and TRBJ1-5, the complete variable domain is DAMVIQNPRYQVTQFGKPVTLSCSQTLNHNVMYWYQQKSSQAPKLLFHYYDKDFNNEADTPDNFQSRRPNTSFCFLDIRSPGLGDTAMYLCATSQGVNQPQHFGDGTRLSIL.

As for this clonotype: Mismatch with germline at one junction end may stem from a read error. The gene calls are TRBV10-1 and TRBJ1-2, with D unclear. Looked up from germline, CDR1 is WNHNN and CDR2 is SYGVQD (reference sequence). CDR3 length equals 14 residues. As DNA, the CDR3 is TGTGCCAGCAGTTCACATTGGGGTAACTATGGCTACACCTTC. This codes for CASSSHWGNYGYTF.

The chain links TRBV7-9 to TRBJ2-7; 7 bases align to TRBD1. J lost 6 bases, V lost 6 bases, and 8 bases had no gene match. The CDR3 length is 13 residues. CDR1 and CDR2 (germline): SEHNR, FQNEAQ (reference sequence). The CDR3 DNA sequence: TGTGCCAGCAGGCCCGGGACAGCCTGCGAGCAGTACTTC. Amino acids: CASRPGTACEQYF. Full variable domain (rest looked up from reference TRBV7-9 and TRBJ2-7): DTGVSQNPRHKITKRGQNVTFRCDPISEHNRLYWYRQTLGQGPEFLTYFQNEAQLEKSRLLSDRFSAERPKGSFSTLEIQRTEQGDSAMYLCASRPGTACEQYFGPGTRLTVT.

This clonotype was observed at least ten times. The rearrangement uses TRBV7-6 and TRBJ1-5; D gene ambiguous. This CDR3 comprises 13 residues. Germline CDR1 is SGHVS and CDR2 is FNYEAQ. Trimming pared 2 bases from V and 5 bases from J, leaving 7 bases between. This CDR3 reads CASSLLQYQPQHF. The CDR3 DNA sequence: TGTGCCAGCAGCTTACTGCAGTATCAGCCCCAGCATTTT.

The rearrangement joins TRBV9 to TRBJ2-3; a weak D match, TRBD2 (6 bases). Germline V gene sequence: CDR1 SGDLS, CDR2 YYNGEE. The CDR3 runs 15 residues. Deletions cut 3 bases from V and 2 bases from J, with 13 bases between. The CDR3 DNA reads TGTGCCAGCAGCGCGAGCGGGCGCCCCACAGATACGCAGTATTTT. It translates to CASSASGRPTDTQYF.

This clonotype was seen at least ten times. The V and J genes are TRBV6-6 and TRBJ1-1; tentative D call: TRBD1 (5 bases). Per the germline V gene, CDR1 is MNHNY and CDR2 is SVGAGI (reference sequence). The CDR3 extends over 13 amino acids. Trimming removed 9 bases from V and 1 base from J, with 12 bases in between. Here the CDR3 DNA reads TGTGCCAGTAAACAGGAGGAGAACACTGAAGCTTTCTTT. This codes for CASKQEENTEAFF.